A single sample gave rise to the 28 T cell receptor beta chains below, sequenced in a study of brain T cells in children with intractable seizures. Assay: immunoSEQ multiplex PCR; the TCRdb copy retains only in-frame clones and omits some. Of around 80,000 clones detected, about 93% appear once; the ten largest clones hold around 24%. Sequenced here: peripheral blood, sampled at surgery. The receptors here all came from a girl aged 2 to 10 with Rasmussen encephalitis and intractable seizures.

The CDR3 reads CASSTGLQDYYGYTF. CDR3 coding DNA: TGTGCCAGTAGTACGGGGCTCCAAGACTACTATGGCTACACCTTC. The gene calls are TRBV19 and TRBJ1-2; tentatively, D is TRBD1 (5 bases). Per the germline V gene, CDR1 is LNHDA and CDR2 is SQIVND (reference sequence). The CDR3 has 15 amino acids. Trimming removed 4 bases at V and 3 bases at J, with 15 bases between. Combining the CDR3 with reference TRBV19 and TRBJ1-2 gives the whole variable domain DGGITQSPKYLFRKEGQNVTLSCEQNLNHDAMYWYRQDPGQGLRLIYYSQIVNDFQKGDIAEGYSVSREKKESFPLTVTSAQKNPTAFYLCASSTGLQDYYGYTFGSGTRLTVV.

The V gene is TRBV18, the J gene TRBJ2-3; 15 positions agree with TRBD2. With 1 base clipped from V and 1 base from J, the junction kept 6 bases outside the gene matches. The length of the CDR3 is 19 residues. Germline assignment: CDR1 KGHSH and CDR2 LQKENI. CDR3 in DNA: TGTGCCAGCTCACCACGGACTAGCGGGAGGGCCGAGGGCACAGATACGCAGTATTTT. Its translation is CASSPRTSGRAEGTDTQYF.

The J gene is TRBJ1-4, the V gene TRBV6-1; TRBD1 matches 11 bases. This CDR3 is built from 15 residues. Germline V CDR1 and CDR2: MNHNS, SASEGT. The V gene end was trimmed by 1 base and the J gene end by 7 bases; junction bases not matched to a gene: 2. The CDR3, as DNA: TGTGCCAGCAGTGAAGGAGGGACAGGGGGTGAAAAACTGTTTTTT. Translating it yields CASSEGGTGGEKLFF.

The rearrangement links TRBV24-1 to TRBJ2-3; 10 positions match TRBD2. V trimming: 9 bases; J trimming: 6 bases; junction bases outside the gene matches: 11. Germline CDR1 and CDR2: KGHDR and SFDVKD. CDR3 length: 15 residues. The CDR3 spells CATSTSGMGWDTQYF. The CDR3 coding sequence is TGTGCCACCTCAACTAGCGGGATGGGGTGGGATACGCAGTATTTT.

V is TRBV6-5 and J is TRBJ1-1; D gene ambiguous. The CDR3 is made up of 12 amino acids. The germline V gene encodes CDR1 MNHEY and CDR2 SVGAGI. The ends were cut back, 6 bases at V and 0 bases at J, with 5 bases in the middle. CDR3 amino acids: CASRDLNTEAFF. The CDR3 coding sequence is TGTGCCAGCAGGGATTTGAACACTGAAGCTTTCTTT.

V is TRBV7-9 and J is TRBJ1-1; D perhaps matches TRBD1 (5 bases). The CDR3 sequence is 13 residues long. Looked up from germline, CDR1 is SEHNR and CDR2 is FQNEAQ (reference sequence). Trimming removed 3 bases at V and 6 bases at J, with 11 bases between. CDR3 DNA sequence: TGTGCCAGCAGCTTTCGACAGCTACCTGAAGCTTTCTTT. Translating it yields CASSFRQLPEAFF.

The rearrangement joins TRBV2 to TRBJ1-4, with unresolved D. From germline, CDR1 is SNHLY and CDR2 FYNNEI. The CDR3 loop spans 13 amino acids. V was cut by 6 bases and J by 8 bases, with 13 bases left in between. Written as DNA, the CDR3 is TGTGCCAGCAGAGCCGCCACTAGGGAAAAACTGTTTTTT. It specifies CASRAATREKLFF.

The J gene is TRBJ2-1, the V gene TRBV5-4, with 9 nucleotides matching TRBD1. This CDR3 spans 14 amino acids. Germline CDR1 reads SGHNT; CDR2 reads YYREEE (reference sequence). V lost 4 bases, J lost 5 bases, and 4 bases stayed unmatched. As DNA, the CDR3 is TGTGCCAGCAGCCCGGGACAGGGAAACAATGAGCAGTTCTTC. Encoded protein: CASSPGQGNNEQFF.

The rearrangement joins TRBV5-6 to TRBJ1-4; a possible D gene is TRBD1 (6 bases). Trimming took off 2 bases at V and 2 bases at J, with 13 bases between the two ends. Germline V gives CDR1 SGHDT, CDR2 YYEEEE. There are 16 residues in the CDR3. Written as DNA, the CDR3 is TGTGCCAGCAGCTTCCGTTTACAGGGTACTAATGAAAAACTGTTTTTT. This translates into CASSFRLQGTNEKLFF.

The chain links TRBV11-3 to TRBJ2-1, with TRBD1 matching 9 bases. The CDR3 loop spans 16 amino acids. Looked up from germline, CDR1 is SGHNT and CDR2 is YENEEA. V lost 3 bases, J lost 9 bases, and 12 bases stayed unmatched. The DNA for the CDR3 is TGTGCCAGCAGCTTGGGGGGGACAGGGAGAGGGAGTGAGCAGTTCTTC. This sequence encodes CASSLGGTGRGSEQFF.

This chain links TRBV2 with TRBJ2-7; D is unresolved. Germline assignment: CDR1 SNHLY and CDR2 FYNNEI. Trimming pared 10 bases from V and 2 bases from J, leaving 18 bases between. CDR3 length: 14 residues. CDR3 region: CAIDRSLGTYEQYF. CDR3 coding DNA: TGTGCCATAGACCGGTCCCTGGGGACCTACGAGCAGTACTTC.

V gene TRBV7-6 combines with J gene TRBJ2-7, with 11 bases lining up with TRBD2. Unmatched junction bases numbered 5, after V lost 1 base and J lost 6 bases. The CDR3 consists of 15 residues. The germline V gene has CDR1 SGHVS and CDR2 FNYEAQ. CDR3 sequence reads: CASSLEPGTSGEQYF. The CDR3 DNA is TGTGCCAGCAGCTTAGAGCCCGGGACTAGCGGCGAGCAGTACTTC.

This chain uses TRBV6-1 with TRBJ2-5; no reliable D call. This CDR3 is built from 15 residues. Trimming removed 2 bases at V and 6 bases at J, with 16 bases between. Per the germline V gene, CDR1 is MNHNS and CDR2 is SASEGT. This chain's CDR3 is CASSELNGLPKTQYF. Written as DNA, the CDR3 is TGTGCCAGCAGTGAACTTAACGGGCTTCCCAAGACCCAGTACTTC.

The J gene is TRBJ1-2, the V gene TRBV4-1; possible D gene TRBD1, 6 bases. Germline loops: CDR1 MGHRA, CDR2 YSYEKL. V shed 3 bases and J shed 0 bases, with 8 bases lying between them. The CDR3 length is 14 residues. DNA of the CDR3: TGCGCCAGCAGCCATGAGGGGGCTAACTATGGCTACACCTTC. It translates to CASSHEGANYGYTF.

The rearrangement links TRBV21-1 to TRBJ2-1; the D call TRBD2 from the table was never checked on the DNA. TRBV21-1 is a listed pseudogene. This CDR3 is built from 10 residues. In nucleotides, the CDR3 is TGTGCCAGCCCACCTCGGGAGCAGTTCTTC. Translated: CASPPREQFF.

CDR3 sequence reads: CASSLESSQGLNSPLHF. The CDR3, as DNA: TGTGCCAGCAGCTTAGAAAGTTCGCAGGGCCTAAATTCACCCCTCCACTTT. The chain is built from TRBV7-2 and TRBJ1-6; possible D gene TRBD1, 5 bases. Deletions cut 1 base from V and 7 bases from J, with 17 bases between. Germline V gene lookup returns CDR1 SGHTA and CDR2 FQGNSA. This CDR3 contains 17 residues.

J is TRBJ2-4 and V is TRBV28; 9 nucleotides match TRBD1. In germline, CDR1 is MDHEN, CDR2 SYDVKM. Germline trimming cut 5 bases from V and 1 base from J; bases unmatched to any gene: 6. The CDR3 spans 16 residues. The DNA of the CDR3 is TGTGCCAGCAGTCTCTCCGGGACAGGGGCCAAAAACATTCAGTACTTC. This sequence encodes CASSLSGTGAKNIQYF.

J is TRBJ1-3 and V is TRBV4-1; D ambiguous. CDR3 length equals 14 residues. The V gene lost 1 base and the J gene lost 0 bases, with 4 bases spanning the gap. Per the germline V gene, CDR1 is MGHRA and CDR2 is YSYEKL. The CDR3 region has the DNA TGCGCCAGCAGCCAAGTTGACTCTGGAAACACCATATATTTT. It codes for CASSQVDSGNTIYF.

This chain uses TRBV7-9 with TRBJ2-2; D ambiguous. Germline loops: CDR1 SEHNR, CDR2 FQNEAQ (reference sequence). V was pared by 2 bases and J by 4 bases, with 8 bases between. CDR3 length equals 14 residues. The CDR3 bases are TGTGCCAGCAGCTTATCGGAGATCACCGGGGAGCTGTTTTTT. This sequence encodes CASSLSEITGELFF.

The chain couples TRBV28 to TRBJ2-3; TRBD1 aligns across 8 bases. The CDR3 consists of 15 residues. The V segment lost 3 bases and the J segment 2 bases; nucleotides outside the gene matches: 4. CDR1 and CDR2 from the germline V gene are MDHEN and SYDVKM. The CDR3 spells CASSFRTGSTDTQYF. CDR3 bases: TGTGCCAGCAGTTTCAGGACAGGGTCCACAGATACGCAGTATTTT.

The chain couples TRBV7-2 to TRBJ2-1, with D possibly matching TRBD2 (5 bases). The V and J ends lost 5 bases and 2 bases respectively, with 22 bases between them. Germline V gene sequence: CDR1 SGHTA, CDR2 FQGNSA. This CDR3 is 18 amino acids long. The CDR3 DNA reads TGTGCCAGCAGCGCCTCCCTGCGGGTGCTTCCGACCTACAATGAGCAGTTCTTC. The encoded protein is CASSASLRVLPTYNEQFF.

Here the CDR3 reads CASSSPWAGLNTEAFF. Written as DNA, the CDR3 is TGTGCCAGCAGCTCCCCCTGGGCAGGATTGAACACTGAAGCTTTCTTT. V is TRBV27 and J is TRBJ1-1, with D unclear. Per germline, CDR1 MNHEY and CDR2 SMNVEV (reference sequence). This CDR3 is built from 16 residues. The germline V and J ends were trimmed by 6 bases and 0 bases, with 17 bases remaining between them.

The table lists this clone with a count of one. The V call is TRBV6-1, the J call TRBJ2-4; maybe TRBD2 (5 bases). CDR3 length equals 15 residues. The germline V gene encodes CDR1 MNHNS and CDR2 SASEGT. V was cut by 2 bases and J by 2 bases, with 10 bases left in between. This CDR3 reads CASSEWGDPKNIQYF. In DNA form, the CDR3 reads TGTGCCAGCAGTGAATGGGGAGATCCCAAAAACATTCAGTACTTC.

The V call is TRBV6-5, the J call TRBJ1-5; the match to TRBD1 covers 8 bases. The CDR3 extends over 15 amino acids. V gave up 8 bases and J gave up 3 bases; unmatched junction bases: 9. The germline CDR1 and CDR2 sequences are MNHEY and SVGAGI. CDR3 nucleotide sequence: TGTGCCAGCGGTTCCAGGGGGCGAATCAATCAGCCCCAGCATTTT. It translates to CASGSRGRINQPQHF.

This chain connects TRBV2 to TRBJ2-3; tentatively, D is TRBD2 (6 bases). The CDR3 consists of 13 residues. Germline V gene sequence: CDR1 SNHLY, CDR2 FYNNEI. With 11 bases removed from V and 0 bases from J, the gap between germline ends came to 12 bases. CDR3 coding DNA: TGTGCCCTTGGGCGGGATAGCACAGATACGCAGTATTTT. This encodes CALGRDSTDTQYF.

This chain joins TRBV4-1 and TRBJ2-5; D tentatively fits TRBD1 or TRBD2 (6 bases each). V was trimmed by 0 bases and J by 2 bases, leaving 16 bases between them. Germline V gene sequence: CDR1 MGHRA, CDR2 YSYEKL. The CDR3 runs to 17 residues. As DNA, the CDR3 is TGCGCCAGCAGCCAAGAGGGGGGCAGGGCGCCACAAGAGACCCAGTACTTC. It codes for CASSQEGGRAPQETQYF.

The gene calls are TRBV7-9 and TRBJ2-7; no definite D call. Trimming removed 1 base from V and 2 bases from J, with 9 bases in between. This CDR3 region has 14 residues. Germline loops: CDR1 SEHNR, CDR2 FQNEAQ (reference sequence). The CDR3 nucleotides read TGTGCCAGCAGCTTAGTCGGCAAAACCTACGAGCAGTACTTC. The encoded protein is CASSLVGKTYEQYF.

J is TRBJ1-6 and V is TRBV24-1; possibly TRBD1 for D (5 bases). The length of the CDR3 is 15 residues. CDR1 and CDR2 (germline): KGHDR, SFDVKD. V lost 8 bases, J lost 6 bases, and 16 bases lay in between. CDR3 coding DNA: TGTGCCACCACGTACTCCTCAGGGCCTAATTCACCCCTCCACTTT. This gives the protein CATTYSSGPNSPLHF.